The entry below describes one T cell receptor beta chain. What it binds is unknown. Unique molecular identifiers were incorporated when the TCRbeta library was constructed. TCRdb re-called the PCR reads through MiXCR, storing one row per CDR3 protein. The table lists around 450,000 distinct CDR3 sequences, 15% to 20% of them singletons, with roughly 29% in the top ten. The CDR3 is made up of 18 amino acids. Trimming took 4 bases from V and 0 from J; bases not matched to a gene: 6. From germline, CDR1 is LGHDT and CDR2 YNNKEL (reference sequence). The sample is drawn from a study of T-cell reconstitution after alpha-beta-depleted transplantation in children. Study results and caveats: Roughly two months post-transplant, alpha-beta T cells reportedly originated from several hundred graft clones that had expanded. Elevated TCRbeta diversity at day 60 was traced, in some patients, to surviving recipient T cells and thymic progenitors. T cells produced anew were the main source of T-cell counts and diversity one year after transplant.

This sample comprised PBMCs, mostly from graft donor cells, obtained 360 days after TCRalphabeta/CD19-depleted stem cell transplant. This chain connects TRBV3-1 to TRBJ2-4; 13 bases align to TRBD2. The sequence was obtained from a boy in the first two years of life who had a stem cell transplant for Wiskott-Aldrich syndrome, so the T cells may come from the graft donor. The CDR3 DNA sequence: TGTGCCAGCAGCCCTTGGACTAGCGGGGGCCTAGCCAAAAACATTCAGTACTTC. Its translation is CASSPWTSGGLAKNIQYF. Based on the CDR3 plus reference TRBV3-1 and TRBJ2-4, the full variable domain is DTAVSQTPKYLVTQMGNDKSIKCEQNLGHDTMYWYKQDSKKFLKIMFSYNNKELIINETVPNRFSPKSPDKAHLNLHINSLELGDSAVYFCASSPWTSGGLAKNIQYFGAGTRLSVL.